Sequencing of this T cell receptor beta chain was carried out in a study of T cell changes during pregnancy in multiple sclerosis. Sequenced by immunoSEQ multiplex PCR; TCRdb stores in-frame clones only, minus some. The sample contains around 92,000 clones, 90% to 95% of which appear only once. Germline V gene sequence: CDR1 SGDLS, CDR2 YYNGEE. This CDR3 spans 15 amino acids. V dropped 0 bases and J dropped 0 bases, with 7 bases sitting between them. The J gene is TRBJ2-1, the V gene TRBV9; D not resolved. This specimen consisted of peripheral blood, obtained in the first trimester of pregnancy. This clonotype originated in a female donor with multiple sclerosis, enrolled in a pregnancy study. CDR3: CASSVVPSSYNEQFF. The CDR3 DNA follows: TGTGCCAGCAGCGTAGTCCCTAGCTCCTACAATGAGCAGTTCTTC.